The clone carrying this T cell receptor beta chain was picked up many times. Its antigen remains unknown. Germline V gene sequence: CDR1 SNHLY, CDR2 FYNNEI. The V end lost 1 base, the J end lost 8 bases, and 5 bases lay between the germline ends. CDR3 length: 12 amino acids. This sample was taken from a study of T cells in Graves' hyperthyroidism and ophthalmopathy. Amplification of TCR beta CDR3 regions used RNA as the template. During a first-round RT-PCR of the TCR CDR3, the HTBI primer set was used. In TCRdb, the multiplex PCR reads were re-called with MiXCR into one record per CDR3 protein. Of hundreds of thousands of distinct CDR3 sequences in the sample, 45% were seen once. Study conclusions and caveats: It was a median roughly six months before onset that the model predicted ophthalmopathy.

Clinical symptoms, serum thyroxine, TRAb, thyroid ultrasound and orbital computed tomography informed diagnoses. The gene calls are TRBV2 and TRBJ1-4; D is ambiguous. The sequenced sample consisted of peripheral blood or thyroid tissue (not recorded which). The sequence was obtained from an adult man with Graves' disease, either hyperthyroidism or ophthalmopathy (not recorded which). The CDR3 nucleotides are TGTGCCAGCAGTGAAGTCGGCGAAAAACTGTTTTTT. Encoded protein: CASSEVGEKLFF.